What follows are 12 T cell receptor beta chains derived from one specimen sequenced in a study of OX40 agonist ivuxolimab in advanced cancers. The data were produced by immunoSEQ multiplex PCR, yet TCRdb's version contains in-frame clones alone and is incomplete. The repertoire holds 71,000 or so clones, 65% to 85% seen once, with about 8.2% in the top ten. The sample consisted of CD4+ or CD8+ T cells sorted from blood, taken in a trial of the OX40 agonist ivuxolimab. All receptors come from an adult with an advanced solid tumor such as melanoma, head and neck, liver or kidney cancer.

The rearrangement uses TRBV28 and TRBJ2-1, with D maybe TRBD2 (7 bases). The CDR3 runs to 19 residues. Trimming removed 6 bases at V and 5 bases at J, with 29 bases between. Germline loops: CDR1 MDHEN, CDR2 SYDVKM. In DNA form, the CDR3 reads TGTGCCAGCAGCTATCCTCTACCGGGGAGGGGGAGTACCAACAATGAGCAGTTCTTC. Amino acid sequence: CASSYPLPGRGSTNNEQFF.

The chain joins TRBV29-1 to TRBJ2-5; 7 bases align to TRBD1. The CDR3 consists of 13 residues. The V segment lost 8 bases and the J segment 5 bases; nucleotides outside the gene matches: 11. In germline, CDR1 is SQVTM, CDR2 ANQGSEA. The DNA for the CDR3 is TGCAGCCTGACGAGACAGGGTGGCGAGACCCAGTACTTC. Its translation: CSLTRQGGETQYF. The whole variable domain, remainder taken from reference TRBV29-1 and TRBJ2-5, is SAVISQKPSRDICQRGTSLTIQCQVDSQVTMMFWYRQQPGQSLTLIATANQGSEATYESGFVIDKFPISRPNLTFSTLTVSNMSPEDSSIYLCSLTRQGGETQYFGPGTRLLVL.

The V and J genes are TRBV6-5 and TRBJ2-3, with 9 bases identical to TRBD2. Germline CDR1 and CDR2: MNHEY and SVGAGI. This CDR3 region has 16 residues. The junction had 9 bases not matched to a gene; V was cut back by 2 bases and J by 6 bases. CDR3 nucleotide sequence: TGTGCCAGCAGTTACCTTGGGGTAGCGGGGGACGATACGCAGTATTTT. This translates into CASSYLGVAGDDTQYF.

The chain uses TRBV6-6 and TRBJ2-7; D is undetermined. The V gene lost 0 bases and the J gene lost 3 bases, with 6 bases spanning the gap. The CDR3 is made up of 13 amino acids. Germline V gene sequence: CDR1 MNHNY, CDR2 SVGAGI (reference sequence). CDR3 bases: TGTGCCAGCAGTTACTCAGTCCTCTACGAGCAGTACTTC. Amino acids: CASSYSVLYEQYF.

The V and J genes are TRBV10-2 and TRBJ1-6, with a weak D call TRBD1 (6 bases). The V end lost 8 bases, the J end lost 8 bases, and 10 bases lay between the germline ends. There are 12 residues in the CDR3. Germline V gene sequence: CDR1 WSHSY, CDR2 SAAADI. CDR3 bases: TGCGCCAGCGCGGAGGGGGATTCACCCCTCCACTTT. Its translation is CASAEGDSPLHF.

This sequence joins TRBV28 and TRBJ1-2, with 9 bases fitting TRBD1. Per the germline V gene, CDR1 is MDHEN and CDR2 is SYDVKM. J lost 6 bases, V lost 5 bases, and 10 bases had no gene match. The CDR3 runs to 15 residues. The DNA of the CDR3 is TGTGCCAGCAGTCCACCAACAGGGGGCGAGAATGGCTACACCTTC. This gives the protein CASSPPTGGENGYTF.

V is TRBV5-8 and J is TRBJ1-4; 11 bases are shared with TRBD1. CDR1 and CDR2 from the germline V gene are SGHTS and YDEGEE. This CDR3 has 15 residues. V shed 4 bases and J 6 bases; nucleotides not matched to a gene: 5. CDR3 amino acids: CASSPRTGGDEKLFF. CDR3 DNA: TGTGCCAGCAGCCCCCGGACAGGGGGCGATGAAAAACTGTTTTTT.

With regard to this clone: This could be a read error, since a much larger clone is one nucleotide away. The chain recombines TRBV7-7 with TRBJ2-3; 10 bases fit TRBD1. CDR3 length: 14 amino acids. From germline, CDR1 is SSHAT and CDR2 FNYEAQ (reference sequence). The CDR3 DNA reads as TGTGCCAGCAGCCCGACAGGGGGCACAGATATGCAGTATTTT. Protein: CASSPTGGTDMQYF. Based on the CDR3 plus reference TRBV7-7 and TRBJ2-3, the full variable domain is GAGVSQSPRYKVTKRGQDVTLRCDPISSHATLYWYQQALGQGPEFLTYFNYEAQPDKSGLPSDRFSAERPEGSISTLTIQRTEQRDSAMYRCASSPTGGTDMQYFGPGTRLTVL.

This clone was observed a single time. The chain recombines TRBV29-1 with TRBJ1-4; D is ambiguous. The CDR3 is made up of 11 amino acids. Germline CDR1 reads SQVTM; CDR2 reads ANQGSEA. V was pared by 2 bases and J by 5 bases, with 3 bases between. CDR3 amino acids: CSVERNEKLFF. In nucleotides, the CDR3 is TGCAGCGTTGAAAGAAATGAAAAACTGTTTTTT.

CDR3 sequence (DNA): TGCGCCAGCAGCCCTGGACTAGCGGAGAGTCATACGCAGTATTTT. This codes for CASSPGLAESHTQYF. This chain joins TRBV4-3 and TRBJ2-3; 10 bases match TRBD2. This CDR3 has 15 amino acids. Trimming removed 4 bases from V and 7 bases from J; junction bases left unmatched: 8. Germline V gene sequence: CDR1 LGHNA, CDR2 YSLEER.

A single count supports this clone. In DNA form, the CDR3 reads TGCGCCAGCAGCTTAATCACTAATACCGGGGAGCTGTTTTTT. As protein: CASSLITNTGELFF. The chain links TRBV5-1 to TRBJ2-2; D remains ambiguous. The germline V gene encodes CDR1 SGHRS and CDR2 YFSETQ. Trimming stripped 2 bases from V and 5 bases from J, with 10 bases between. This CDR3 spans 14 amino acids. The full variable domain, completed using reference TRBV5-1 and TRBJ2-2, is KAGVTQTPRYLIKTRGQQVTLSCSPISGHRSVSWYQQTPGQGLQFLFEYFSETQRNKGNFPGRFSGRQFSNSRSEMNVSTLELGDSALYLCASSLITNTGELFFGEGSRLTVL.

This clone has more than one count but fewer than ten. The rearrangement joins TRBV27 to TRBJ2-5; D is unclear. There are 13 residues in the CDR3. V was pared by 7 bases and J by 1 base, with 10 bases between. The germline gives CDR1 MNHEY, CDR2 SMNVEV (reference sequence). CDR3 sequence: CASILPCQETQYF. The CDR3, as DNA: TGTGCCAGCATCCTCCCCTGCCAAGAGACCCAGTACTTC.